This entry describes one T cell receptor beta chain. The entry originates in a study of cytomegalovirus exposure and HLA in healthy donors. The CDR3 covers 13 residues. V was cut by 2 bases and J by 5 bases, with 9 bases left in between. Germline V gives CDR1 SGHRS, CDR2 YFSETQ. The primer mix had 60 Vbeta and 13 Jbeta primers. The assay was immunoSEQ multiplex PCR, and TCRdb's table has in-frame clones only and misses some. The table records about 88,000 clones, roughly 71% of them present only once. The origin of this receptor is a young woman in good health and CMV-seropositive. J is TRBJ2-3 and V is TRBV5-1; D not resolved. Sequencing input: PBMCs. The CDR3 region is CASSLFWRDTQYF. Here the CDR3 DNA reads TGCGCCAGCAGCTTATTCTGGAGAGATACGCAGTATTTT. The variable domain in full, completed from reference TRBV5-1 and TRBJ2-3, reads KAGVTQTPRYLIKTRGQQVTLSCSPISGHRSVSWYQQTPGQGLQFLFEYFSETQRNKGNFPGRFSGRQFSNSRSEMNVSTLELGDSALYLCASSLFWRDTQYFGPGTRLTVL.